One T cell receptor (beta chain) is described in this entry. Its antigen is not identified. This entry belongs to a study of blood T cells in healthy people across ages. Study-level points and caveats: Significant beta diversity loss was already apparent by age approximately 37, declining roughly linearly.

A second PCR of 7 to 11 cycles used a sample-barcoded 5' primer and a J-beta primer mix. TCRdb fed the 5' RACE reads into MiXCR, producing one record per CDR3 protein. The table shows hundreds of thousands of distinct CDR3 sequences, with roughly 20% occurring only once. Germline values: CDR1 KGHSH, CDR2 LQKENI. V lost 2 bases, J lost 9 bases, and 14 bases lay in between. The CDR3 extends over 14 amino acids. This chain joins TRBV18 and TRBJ2-1; tentatively, D is TRBD1 (5 bases). Sequencing was done on a sample of blood. This receptor was obtained from a man in his 70s in good health. For the CDR3, the DNA is TGTGCCAGCTCACCATCAGGGAACCGGGTTGAGCAGTTCTTC. It is translated as CASSPSGNRVEQFF.